This T cell receptor beta chain was recorded in a study of cytomegalovirus exposure and HLA in healthy donors. Germline CDR1 is MNHEY and CDR2 is SVGAGI. V dropped 0 bases and J dropped 7 bases, with 12 bases sitting between them. This CDR3 is built from 14 residues. Both 60 Vbeta primers and 13 Jbeta primers went into the PCR. Only in-frame clones appear in the TCRdb table, and some are missing; sequencing was by immunoSEQ multiplex PCR. The repertoire holds roughly 90,000 clones, with roughly 72% as singletons. The receptor was derived from a young man in good health and CMV-seropositive. The gene calls are TRBV6-5 and TRBJ1-1, with D unresolved. The sample consisted of PBMCs. The CDR3 region is CASSYSSAANEAFF. CDR3 DNA sequence: TGTGCCAGCAGTTACTCCTCAGCGGCCAATGAAGCTTTCTTT.